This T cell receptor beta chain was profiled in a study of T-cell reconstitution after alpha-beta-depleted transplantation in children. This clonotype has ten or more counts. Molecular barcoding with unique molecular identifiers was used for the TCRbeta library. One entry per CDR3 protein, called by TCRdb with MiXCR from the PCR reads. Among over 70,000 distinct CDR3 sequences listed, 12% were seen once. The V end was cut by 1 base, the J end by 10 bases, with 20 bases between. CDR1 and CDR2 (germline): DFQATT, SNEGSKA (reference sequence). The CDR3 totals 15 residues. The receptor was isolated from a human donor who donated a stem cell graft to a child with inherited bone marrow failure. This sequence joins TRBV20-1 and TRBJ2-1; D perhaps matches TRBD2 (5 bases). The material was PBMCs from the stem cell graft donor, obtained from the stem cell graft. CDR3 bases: TGCAGTGCTAGAGCGGCTAGCTACCTCCTCGGGGAGCAGTTCTTC. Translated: CSARAASYLLGEQFF.